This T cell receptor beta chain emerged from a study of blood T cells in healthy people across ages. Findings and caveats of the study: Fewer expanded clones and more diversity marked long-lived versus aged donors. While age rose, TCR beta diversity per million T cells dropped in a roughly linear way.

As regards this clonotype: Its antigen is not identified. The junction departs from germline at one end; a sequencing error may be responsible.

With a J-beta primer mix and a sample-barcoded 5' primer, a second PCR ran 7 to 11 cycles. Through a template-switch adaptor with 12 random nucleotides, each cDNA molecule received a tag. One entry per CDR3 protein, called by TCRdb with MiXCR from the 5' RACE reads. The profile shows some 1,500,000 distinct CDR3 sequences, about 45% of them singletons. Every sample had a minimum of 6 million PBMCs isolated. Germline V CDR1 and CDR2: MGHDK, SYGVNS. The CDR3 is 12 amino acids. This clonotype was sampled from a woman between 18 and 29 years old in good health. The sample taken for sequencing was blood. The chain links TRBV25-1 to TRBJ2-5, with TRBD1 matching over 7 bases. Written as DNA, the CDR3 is TGTGTCAGCAGGGTACAGGGGAGTGAGCAGTACTTC. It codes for CVSRVQGSEQYF.